This TCR beta chain originates from a study of CD8 T cells in ankylosing spondylitis. Study results and limitations: A TCR beta motif made of about 8 highly homologous variants seemed typical of ankylosing spondylitis blood.

This clonotype was seen ten or more times. Its specificity is unknown. TCRdb called the 5' RACE reads again in MiXCR, with one record for every CDR3 protein. The sample contains 500,000 to 650,000 distinct CDR3 sequences, about 5.2% of which appear only once. Material: blood, either unsorted or a sorted T cell fraction (not recorded which). This TCR was recovered from a male donor with ankylosing spondylitis.

This CDR3 reads CASSLYGQGSRADTQYF. DNA for the CDR3: TGTGCCAGCAGCTTGTACGGACAGGGCTCTAGGGCAGATACGCAGTATTTT. This sequence joins TRBV7-9 and TRBJ2-3; 8 bases line up with TRBD1. V dropped 3 bases and J dropped 4; count of bases not matched to a gene: 12. Germline lookup yields CDR1 SEHNR and CDR2 FQNEAQ (reference sequence). The CDR3 is made up of 17 amino acids.